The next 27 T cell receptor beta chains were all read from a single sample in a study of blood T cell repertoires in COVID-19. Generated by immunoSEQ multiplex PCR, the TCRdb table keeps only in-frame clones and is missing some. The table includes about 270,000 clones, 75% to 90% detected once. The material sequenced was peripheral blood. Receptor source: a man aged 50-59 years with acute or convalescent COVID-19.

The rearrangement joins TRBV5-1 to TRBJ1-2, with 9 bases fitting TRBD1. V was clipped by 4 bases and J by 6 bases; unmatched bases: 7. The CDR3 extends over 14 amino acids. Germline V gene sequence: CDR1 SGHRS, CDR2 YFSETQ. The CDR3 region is CASSPGTGLNGYTF. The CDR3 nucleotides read TGCGCCAGCAGCCCCGGGACAGGGCTAAATGGCTACACCTTC.

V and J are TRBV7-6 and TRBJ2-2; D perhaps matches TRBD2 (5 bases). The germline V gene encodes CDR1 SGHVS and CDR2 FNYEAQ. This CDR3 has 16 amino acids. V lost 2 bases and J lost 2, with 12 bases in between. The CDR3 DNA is TGTGCCAGCAGCTTAAATAGCGCCCAAAACACCGGGGAGCTGTTTTTT. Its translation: CASSLNSAQNTGELFF.

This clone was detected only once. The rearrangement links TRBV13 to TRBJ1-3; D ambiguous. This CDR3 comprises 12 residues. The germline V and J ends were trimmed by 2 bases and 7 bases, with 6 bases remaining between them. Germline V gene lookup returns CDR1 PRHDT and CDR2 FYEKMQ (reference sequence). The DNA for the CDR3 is TGTGCCAGCAGCTTACTACGGAACACCATATATTTT. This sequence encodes CASSLLRNTIYF.

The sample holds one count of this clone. The CDR3: CASSQVRGGDGYTF. In DNA, the CDR3 is TGTGCCAGCAGCCAAGTTCGGGGAGGGGATGGCTACACCTTC. V is TRBV14 and J is TRBJ1-2; possibly TRBD1 for D (5 bases). Germline V gene lookup returns CDR1 SGHDN and CDR2 FVKESK. V lost 1 base and J lost 6, with 12 bases in between. The length of the CDR3 is 14 residues.

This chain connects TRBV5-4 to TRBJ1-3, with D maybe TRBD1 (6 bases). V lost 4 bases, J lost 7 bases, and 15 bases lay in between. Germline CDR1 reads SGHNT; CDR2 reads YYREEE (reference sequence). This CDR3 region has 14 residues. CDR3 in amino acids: CASSTDRFRNTIYF. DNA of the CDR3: TGTGCCAGCAGCACAGACAGGTTTCGGAACACCATATATTTT.

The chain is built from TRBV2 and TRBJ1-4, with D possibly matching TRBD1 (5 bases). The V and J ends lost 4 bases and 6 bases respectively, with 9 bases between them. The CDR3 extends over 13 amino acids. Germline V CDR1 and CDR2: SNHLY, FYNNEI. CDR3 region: CASSAPRDEKLFF. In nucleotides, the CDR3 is TGTGCCAGCAGTGCACCCAGGGATGAAAAACTGTTTTTT. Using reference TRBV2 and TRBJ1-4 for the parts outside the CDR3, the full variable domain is EPEVTQTPSHQVTQMGQEVILRCVPISNHLYFYWYRQILGQKVEFLVSFYNNEISEKSEIFDDQFSVERPDGSNFTLKIRSTKLEDSAMYFCASSAPRDEKLFFGSGTQLSVL.

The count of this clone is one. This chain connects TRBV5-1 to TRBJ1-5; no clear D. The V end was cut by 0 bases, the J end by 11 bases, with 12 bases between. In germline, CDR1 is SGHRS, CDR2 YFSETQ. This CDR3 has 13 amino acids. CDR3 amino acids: CASSLEEGGAQHF. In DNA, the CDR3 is TGCGCCAGCAGCTTGGAGGAGGGTGGGGCCCAGCATTTT.

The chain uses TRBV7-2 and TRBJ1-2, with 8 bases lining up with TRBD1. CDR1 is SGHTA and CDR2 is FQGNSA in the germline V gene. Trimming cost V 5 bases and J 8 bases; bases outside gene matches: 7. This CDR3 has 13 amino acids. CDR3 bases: TGTGCCAGCAGCCCTAGTTACAGGGGGGGCTACACCTTC. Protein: CASSPSYRGGYTF.

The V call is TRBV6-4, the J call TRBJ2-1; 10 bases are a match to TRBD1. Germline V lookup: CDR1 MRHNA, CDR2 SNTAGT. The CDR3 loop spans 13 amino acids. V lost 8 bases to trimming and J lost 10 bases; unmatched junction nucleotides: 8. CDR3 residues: CASGWGTGAEQFF. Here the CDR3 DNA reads TGTGCCAGCGGCTGGGGGACAGGGGCCGAGCAGTTCTTC.

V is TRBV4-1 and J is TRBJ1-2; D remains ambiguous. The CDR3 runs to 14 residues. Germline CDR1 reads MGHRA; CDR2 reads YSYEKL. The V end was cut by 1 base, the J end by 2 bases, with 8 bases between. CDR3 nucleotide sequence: TGCGCCAGCAGCCAAGCTACGGGGAACTATGGCTACACCTTC. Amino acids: CASSQATGNYGYTF.

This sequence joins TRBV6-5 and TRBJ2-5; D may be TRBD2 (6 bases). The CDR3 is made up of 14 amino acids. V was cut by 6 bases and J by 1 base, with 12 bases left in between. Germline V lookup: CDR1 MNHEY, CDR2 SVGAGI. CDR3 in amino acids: CASSHNGGQETQYF. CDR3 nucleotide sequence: TGTGCCAGCAGCCACAACGGGGGCCAAGAGACCCAGTACTTC.

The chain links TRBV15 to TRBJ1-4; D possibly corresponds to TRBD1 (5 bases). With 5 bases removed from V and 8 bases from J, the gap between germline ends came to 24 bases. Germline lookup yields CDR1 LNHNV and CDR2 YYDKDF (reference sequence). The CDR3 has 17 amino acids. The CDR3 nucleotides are TGTGCCACCAGCGGGGCCCCAGGGAGAACCCGGGGGGAAAAACTGTTTTTT. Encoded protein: CATSGAPGRTRGEKLFF. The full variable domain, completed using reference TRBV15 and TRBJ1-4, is DAMVIQNPRYQVTQFGKPVTLSCSQTLNHNVMYWYQQKSSQAPKLLFHYYDKDFNNEADTPDNFQSRRPNTSFCFLDIRSPGLGDTAMYLCATSGAPGRTRGEKLFFGSGTQLSVL.

DNA for the CDR3: TGTGCCAGCAGTTTTTCGGGTCAATCGTTGGAGCAGTACTTC. This translates into CASSFSGQSLEQYF. The chain has TRBV7-9 and TRBJ2-7; the D is unclear. The germline gives CDR1 SEHNR, CDR2 FQNEAQ (reference sequence). The CDR3 length is 14 residues. V was clipped by 6 bases and J by 7 bases, with 19 bases between them.

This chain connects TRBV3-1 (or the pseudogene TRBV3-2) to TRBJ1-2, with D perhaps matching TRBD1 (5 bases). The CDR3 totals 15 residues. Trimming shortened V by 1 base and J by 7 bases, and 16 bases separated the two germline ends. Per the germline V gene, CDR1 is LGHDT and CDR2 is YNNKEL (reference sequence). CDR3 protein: CASSQGWRGFTGYTF. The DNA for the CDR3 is TGTGCCAGCAGCCAAGGGTGGCGGGGGTTTACTGGCTACACCTTC.

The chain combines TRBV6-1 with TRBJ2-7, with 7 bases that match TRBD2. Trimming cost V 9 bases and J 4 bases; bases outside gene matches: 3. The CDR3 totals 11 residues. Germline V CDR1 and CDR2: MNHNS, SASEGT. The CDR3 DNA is TGTGCCAGGGGCGGGGGATACGAGCAGTACTTC. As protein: CARGGGYEQYF.

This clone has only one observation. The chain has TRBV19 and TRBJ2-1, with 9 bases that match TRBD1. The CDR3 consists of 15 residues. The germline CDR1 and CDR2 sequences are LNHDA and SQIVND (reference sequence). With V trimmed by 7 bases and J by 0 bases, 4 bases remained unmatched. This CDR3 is CASTPTGGSYNEQFF. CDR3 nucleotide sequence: TGTGCCAGTACCCCGACAGGGGGCTCCTACAATGAGCAGTTCTTC. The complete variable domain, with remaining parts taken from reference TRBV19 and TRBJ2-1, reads DGGITQSPKYLFRKEGQNVTLSCEQNLNHDAMYWYRQDPGQGLRLIYYSQIVNDFQKGDIAEGYSVSREKKESFPLTVTSAQKNPTAFYLCASTPTGGSYNEQFFGPGTRLTVL.

The CDR3 DNA reads as TGTGCCAGTAGTGCCTCACAGGGAGCGGGCAATCAGCCCCAGCATTTT. This gives the protein CASSASQGAGNQPQHF. The rearrangement links TRBV19 to TRBJ1-5; tentatively, D is TRBD1 (6 bases). CDR1 and CDR2 (germline): LNHDA, SQIVND (reference sequence). The CDR3 is 16 residues long. V lost 5 bases to trimming and J lost 2 bases, with 16 bases between them.

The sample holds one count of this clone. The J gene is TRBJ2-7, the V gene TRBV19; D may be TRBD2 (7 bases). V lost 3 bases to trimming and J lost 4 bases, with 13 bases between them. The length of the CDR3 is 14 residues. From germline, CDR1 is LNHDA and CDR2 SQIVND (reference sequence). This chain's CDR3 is CASSIRGGVYEQYF. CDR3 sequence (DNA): TGTGCCAGTAGTATTCGAGGGGGGGTTTACGAGCAGTACTTC.

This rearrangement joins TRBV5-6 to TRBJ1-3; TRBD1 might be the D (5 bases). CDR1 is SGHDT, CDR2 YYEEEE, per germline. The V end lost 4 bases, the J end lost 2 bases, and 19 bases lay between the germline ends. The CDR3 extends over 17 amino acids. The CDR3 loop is CASSGLAGDFAGNTIYF. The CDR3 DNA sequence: TGTGCCAGCAGCGGCCTTGCGGGGGACTTCGCTGGAAACACCATATATTTT.

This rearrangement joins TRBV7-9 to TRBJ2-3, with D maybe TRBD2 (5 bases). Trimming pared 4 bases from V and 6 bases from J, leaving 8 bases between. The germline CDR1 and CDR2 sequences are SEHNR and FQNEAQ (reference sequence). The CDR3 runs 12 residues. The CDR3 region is CASSSSGDTQYF. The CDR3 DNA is TGTGCCAGCAGCTCCTCGGGGGATACGCAGTATTTT.

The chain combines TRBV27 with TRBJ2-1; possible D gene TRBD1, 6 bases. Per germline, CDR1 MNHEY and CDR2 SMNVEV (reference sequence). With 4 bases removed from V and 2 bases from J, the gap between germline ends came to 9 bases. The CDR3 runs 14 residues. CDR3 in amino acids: CASSSQGPYNEQFF. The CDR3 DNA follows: TGTGCCAGCAGTTCACAGGGTCCCTACAATGAGCAGTTCTTC.

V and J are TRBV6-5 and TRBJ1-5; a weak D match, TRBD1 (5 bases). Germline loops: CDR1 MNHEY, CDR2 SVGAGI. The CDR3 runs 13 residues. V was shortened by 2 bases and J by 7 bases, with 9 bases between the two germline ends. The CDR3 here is CASSYEGRQPQHF. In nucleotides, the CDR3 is TGTGCCAGCAGTTACGAGGGGAGGCAGCCCCAGCATTTT.

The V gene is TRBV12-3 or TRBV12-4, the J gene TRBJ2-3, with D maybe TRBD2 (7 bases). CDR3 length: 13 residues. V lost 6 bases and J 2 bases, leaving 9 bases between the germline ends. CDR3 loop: CASRGGPTDTQYF. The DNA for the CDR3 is TGTGCCAGCAGGGGGGGGCCCACAGATACGCAGTATTTT.

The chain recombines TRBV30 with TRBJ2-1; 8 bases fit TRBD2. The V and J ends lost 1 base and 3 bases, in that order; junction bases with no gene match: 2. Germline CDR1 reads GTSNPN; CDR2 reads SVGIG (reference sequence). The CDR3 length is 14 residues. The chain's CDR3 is CAWSGLAGYNEQFF. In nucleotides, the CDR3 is TGTGCCTGGAGTGGGCTAGCGGGCTACAATGAGCAGTTCTTC.

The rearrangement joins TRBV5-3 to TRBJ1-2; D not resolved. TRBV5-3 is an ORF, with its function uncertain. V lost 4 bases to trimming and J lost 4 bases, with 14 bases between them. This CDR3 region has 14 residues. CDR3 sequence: CARSPPTSVYGYTF. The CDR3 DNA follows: TGTGCCAGAAGCCCCCCGACATCCGTCTATGGCTACACCTTC.

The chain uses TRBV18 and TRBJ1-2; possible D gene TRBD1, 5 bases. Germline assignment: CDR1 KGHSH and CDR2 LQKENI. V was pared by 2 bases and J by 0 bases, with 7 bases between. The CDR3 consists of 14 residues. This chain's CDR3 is CASSPATANYGYTF. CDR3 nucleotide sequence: TGTGCCAGCTCACCAGCGACAGCTAACTATGGCTACACCTTC.

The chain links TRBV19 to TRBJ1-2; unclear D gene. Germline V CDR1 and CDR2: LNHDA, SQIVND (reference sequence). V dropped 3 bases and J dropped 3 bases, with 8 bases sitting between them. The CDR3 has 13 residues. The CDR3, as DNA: TGTGCCAGTAGTATTCGACGGGACTATGGCTACACCTTC. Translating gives CASSIRRDYGYTF.